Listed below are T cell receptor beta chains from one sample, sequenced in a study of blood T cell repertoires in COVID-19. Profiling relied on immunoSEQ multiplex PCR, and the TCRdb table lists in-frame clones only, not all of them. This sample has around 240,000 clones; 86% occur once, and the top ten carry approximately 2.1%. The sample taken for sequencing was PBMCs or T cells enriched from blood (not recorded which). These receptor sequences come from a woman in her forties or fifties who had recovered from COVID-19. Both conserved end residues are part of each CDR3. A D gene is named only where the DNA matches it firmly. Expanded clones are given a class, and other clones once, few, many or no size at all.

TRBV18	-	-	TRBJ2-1	CASSPVDTNEQFF	TGTGCCAGCTCACCCGTGGACACTAATGAGCAGTTCTTC
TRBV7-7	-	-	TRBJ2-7	CASSPQTGFGYEQYF	TGTGCTAGCAGCCCCCAAACAGGGTTTGGGTACGAGCAGTACTTC
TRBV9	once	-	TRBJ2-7	CASSVQGLSYEQYF	TGTGCCAGCAGCGTACAGGGTCTTTCCTACGAGCAGTACTTC
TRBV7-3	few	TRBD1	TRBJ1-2	CASSLTPGGYGYTF	TGTGCCAGCAGCTTAACGCCAGGGGGTTATGGCTACACCTTC
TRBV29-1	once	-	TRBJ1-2	CSVEDRGGYTF	TGCAGCGTTGAAGATCGGGGTGGCTACACCTTC
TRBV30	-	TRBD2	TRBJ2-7	CAWSGGLAGGGNEQYF	TGTGCCTGGAGTGGAGGACTAGCGGGAGGAGGCAACGAGCAGTACTTC
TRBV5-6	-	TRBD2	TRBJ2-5	CASSPRTSRAETQYF	TGTGCCAGCAGCCCACGGACTAGCCGGGCGGAGACCCAGTACTTC
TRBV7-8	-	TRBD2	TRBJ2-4	CASSEGTSGRMYIQYF	TGTGCCAGCAGCGAGGGAACTAGCGGGAGGATGTACATTCAGTACTTC
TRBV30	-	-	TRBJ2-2	CAWSYSNTGELFF	TGTGCCTGGAGCTACTCGAACACCGGGGAGCTGTTTTTT
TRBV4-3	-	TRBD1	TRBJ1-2	CASSQGQVSGYTF	TGCGCCAGCAGCCAGGGACAGGTGTCTGGCTACACCTTC
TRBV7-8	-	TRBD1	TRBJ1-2	CASSFQGVLGYTF	TGTGCCAGCAGCTTCCAGGGGGTGCTTGGCTACACCTTC
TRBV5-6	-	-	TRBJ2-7	CASSIQVFEQYF	TGTGCCAGCAGCATACAGGTCTTCGAGCAGTACTTC
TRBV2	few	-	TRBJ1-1	CASRGQQNTEAFF	TGTGCCAGCAGGGGCCAGCAGAACACTGAAGCTTTCTTT
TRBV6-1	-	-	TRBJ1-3	CASSELSPFSGNTIYF	TGTGCCAGCAGTGAACTGAGCCCGTTCTCTGGAAACACCATATATTTT
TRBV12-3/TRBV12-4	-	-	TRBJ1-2	CASSFQNLYGYTF	TGTGCCAGCAGTTTCCAGAATCTGTATGGCTACACCTTC
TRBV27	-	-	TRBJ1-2	CASSLGGRAGAYGYTF	TGTGCCAGCAGTTTAGGGGGACGGGCGGGGGCGTATGGCTACACCTTC
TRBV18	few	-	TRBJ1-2	CASSPVYSSGGYTF	TGTGCCAGCTCACCAGTGTACTCAAGCGGTGGCTACACCTTC